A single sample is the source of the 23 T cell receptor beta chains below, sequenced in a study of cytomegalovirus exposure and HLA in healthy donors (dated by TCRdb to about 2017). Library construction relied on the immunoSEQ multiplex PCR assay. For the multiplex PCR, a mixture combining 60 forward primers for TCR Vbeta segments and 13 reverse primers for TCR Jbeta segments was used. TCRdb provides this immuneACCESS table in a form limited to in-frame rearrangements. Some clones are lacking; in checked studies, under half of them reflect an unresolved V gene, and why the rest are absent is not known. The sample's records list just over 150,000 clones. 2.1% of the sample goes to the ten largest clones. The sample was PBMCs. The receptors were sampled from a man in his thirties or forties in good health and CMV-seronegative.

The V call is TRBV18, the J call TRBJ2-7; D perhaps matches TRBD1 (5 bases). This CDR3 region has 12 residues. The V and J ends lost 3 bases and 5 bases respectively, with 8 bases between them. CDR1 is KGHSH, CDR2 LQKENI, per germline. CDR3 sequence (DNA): TGTGCCAGCTCACCCCAGGGCAACGAGCAGTACTTC. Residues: CASSPQGNEQYF.

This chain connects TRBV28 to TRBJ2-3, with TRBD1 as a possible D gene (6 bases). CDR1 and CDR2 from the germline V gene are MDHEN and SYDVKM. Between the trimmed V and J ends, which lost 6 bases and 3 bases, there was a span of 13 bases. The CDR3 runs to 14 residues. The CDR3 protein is CASSYRVWTDTQYF. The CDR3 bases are TGTGCCAGCAGCTACAGGGTATGGACAGATACGCAGTATTTT.

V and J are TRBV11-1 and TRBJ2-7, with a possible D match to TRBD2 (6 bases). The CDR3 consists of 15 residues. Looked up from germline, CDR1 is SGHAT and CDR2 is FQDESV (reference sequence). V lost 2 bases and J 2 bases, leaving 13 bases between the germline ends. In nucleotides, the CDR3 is TGTGCCAGCAGCTTATCCGGGAGTTTCACCTACGAGCAGTACTTC. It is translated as CASSLSGSFTYEQYF.

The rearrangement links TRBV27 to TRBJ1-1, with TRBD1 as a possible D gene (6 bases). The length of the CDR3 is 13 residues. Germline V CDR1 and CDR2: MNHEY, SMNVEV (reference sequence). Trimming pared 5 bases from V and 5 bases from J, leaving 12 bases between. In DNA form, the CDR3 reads TGTGCCAGCAGTGGTCAGGGGATGACTGAAGCTTTCTTT. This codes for CASSGQGMTEAFF.

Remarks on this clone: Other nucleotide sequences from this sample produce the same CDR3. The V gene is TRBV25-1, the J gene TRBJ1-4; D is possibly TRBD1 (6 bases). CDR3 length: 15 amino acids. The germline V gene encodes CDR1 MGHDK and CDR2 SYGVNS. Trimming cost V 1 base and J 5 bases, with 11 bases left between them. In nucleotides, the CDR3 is TGTGCCAGCAGTGAATTAGGGGGACCCAATGAAAAACTGTTTTTT. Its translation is CASSELGGPNEKLFF.

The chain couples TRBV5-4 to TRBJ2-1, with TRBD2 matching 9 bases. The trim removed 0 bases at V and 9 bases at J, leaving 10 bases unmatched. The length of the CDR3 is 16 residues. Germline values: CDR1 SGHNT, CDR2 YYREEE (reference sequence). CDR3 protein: CASSLGNLPSGIEQFF. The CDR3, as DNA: TGTGCCAGCAGCTTGGGGAATTTGCCTAGCGGGATTGAGCAGTTCTTC.

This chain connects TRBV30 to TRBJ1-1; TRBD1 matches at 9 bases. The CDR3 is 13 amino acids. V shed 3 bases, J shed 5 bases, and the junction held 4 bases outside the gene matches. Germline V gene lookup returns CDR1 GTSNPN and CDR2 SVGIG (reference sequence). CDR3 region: CAWRTGGRTEAFF. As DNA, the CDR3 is TGTGCCTGGAGGACAGGGGGTCGAACTGAAGCTTTCTTT.

The DNA of the CDR3 is TGTGCCAGCTCAAGAACAGGGGGCAACGAGCAGTACTTC. This codes for CASSRTGGNEQYF. This rearrangement joins TRBV18 to TRBJ2-7, with 9 positions matching TRBD1. V was clipped by 5 bases and J by 5 bases; unmatched bases: 4. This CDR3 comprises 13 residues. The germline CDR1 and CDR2 sequences are KGHSH and LQKENI.

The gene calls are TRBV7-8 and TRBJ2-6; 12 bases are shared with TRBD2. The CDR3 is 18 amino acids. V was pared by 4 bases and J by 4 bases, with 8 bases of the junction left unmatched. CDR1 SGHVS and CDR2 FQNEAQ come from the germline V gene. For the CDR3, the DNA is TGTGCCAGCAGCTCAGTGACTAGCGGGAGTCCGGGGGCCAACGTCCTGACTTTC. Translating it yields CASSSVTSGSPGANVLTF. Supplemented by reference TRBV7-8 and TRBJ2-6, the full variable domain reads GAGVSQSPRYKVAKRGQDVALRCDPISGHVSLFWYQQALGQGPEFLTYFQNEAQLDKSGLPSDRFFAERPEGSVSTLKIQRTQQEDSAVYLCASSSVTSGSPGANVLTFGAGSRLTVL.

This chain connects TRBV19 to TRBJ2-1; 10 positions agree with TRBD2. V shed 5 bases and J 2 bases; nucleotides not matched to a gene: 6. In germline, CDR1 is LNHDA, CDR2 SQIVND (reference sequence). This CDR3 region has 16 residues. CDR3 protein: CASSFIAGGTYNEQFF. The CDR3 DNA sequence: TGTGCCAGTAGTTTCATAGCGGGAGGAACCTACAATGAGCAGTTCTTC.

The CDR3 protein is CASSFLPGSNTEAFF. The CDR3 nucleotides are TGTGCCAGCAGTTTCCTCCCGGGGTCGAACACTGAAGCTTTCTTT. The rearrangement uses TRBV28 and TRBJ1-1; the D is unclear. Trimming removed 3 bases at V and 1 base at J, with 12 bases between. CDR3 length: 15 amino acids. Germline V gives CDR1 MDHEN, CDR2 SYDVKM.

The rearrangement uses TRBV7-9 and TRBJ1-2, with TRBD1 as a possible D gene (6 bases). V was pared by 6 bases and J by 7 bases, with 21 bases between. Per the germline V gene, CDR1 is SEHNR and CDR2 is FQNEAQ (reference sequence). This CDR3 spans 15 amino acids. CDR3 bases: TGTGCCAGCAGTCTGGTCGTGTCAGGGGAGGGTGGCTACACCTTC. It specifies CASSLVVSGEGGYTF.

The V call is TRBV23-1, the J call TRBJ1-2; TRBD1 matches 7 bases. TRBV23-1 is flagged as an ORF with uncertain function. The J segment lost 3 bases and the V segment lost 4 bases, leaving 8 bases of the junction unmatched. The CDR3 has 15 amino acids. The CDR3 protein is CASSRPTGTDYGYTF. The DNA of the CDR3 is TGCGCCAGCAGTCGACCGACAGGGACTGACTATGGCTACACCTTC.

The CDR3 reads CATGSGLANEQYF. In DNA, the CDR3 is TGTGCCACCGGCTCGGGACTAGCGAACGAGCAGTACTTC. The gene calls are TRBV6-1 and TRBJ2-5, with 10 bases that match TRBD2. Gene TRBJ2-7 matches the end of the DNA better, so the J call may be wrong. This CDR3 is built from 13 residues. Germline values: CDR1 MNHNS, CDR2 SASEGT.

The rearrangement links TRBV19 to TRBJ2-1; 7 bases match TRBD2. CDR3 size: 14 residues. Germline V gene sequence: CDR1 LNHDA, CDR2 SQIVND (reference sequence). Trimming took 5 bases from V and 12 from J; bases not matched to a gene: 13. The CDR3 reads CASSSHPIKRGQFF. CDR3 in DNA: TGTGCCAGTAGTTCCCACCCGATTAAGCGGGGGCAGTTCTTC.

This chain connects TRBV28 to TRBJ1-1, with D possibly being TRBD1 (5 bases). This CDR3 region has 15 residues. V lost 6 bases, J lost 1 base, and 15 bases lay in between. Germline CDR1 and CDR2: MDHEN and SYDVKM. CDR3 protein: CASSSWGVGNTEAFF. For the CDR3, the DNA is TGTGCCAGCAGCTCTTGGGGGGTTGGGAACACTGAAGCTTTCTTT. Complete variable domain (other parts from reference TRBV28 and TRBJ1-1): DVKVTQSSRYLVKRTGEKVFLECVQDMDHENMFWYRQDPGLGLRLIYFSYDVKMKEKGDIPEGYSVSREKKERFSLILESASTNQTSMYLCASSSWGVGNTEAFFGQGTRLTVV.

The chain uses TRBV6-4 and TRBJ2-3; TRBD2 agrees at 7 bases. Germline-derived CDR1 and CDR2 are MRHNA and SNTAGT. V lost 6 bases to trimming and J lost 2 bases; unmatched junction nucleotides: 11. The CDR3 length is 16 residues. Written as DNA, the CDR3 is TGTGCCAGCAGGGATTTAAGCGCGGGGGACACAGATACGCAGTATTTT. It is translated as CASRDLSAGDTDTQYF.

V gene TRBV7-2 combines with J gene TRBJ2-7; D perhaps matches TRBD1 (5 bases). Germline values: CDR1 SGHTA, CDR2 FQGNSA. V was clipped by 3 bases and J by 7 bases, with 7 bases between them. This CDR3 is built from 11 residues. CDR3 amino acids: CASSFYREQYF. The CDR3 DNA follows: TGTGCCAGCAGCTTTTACAGGGAGCAGTACTTC.

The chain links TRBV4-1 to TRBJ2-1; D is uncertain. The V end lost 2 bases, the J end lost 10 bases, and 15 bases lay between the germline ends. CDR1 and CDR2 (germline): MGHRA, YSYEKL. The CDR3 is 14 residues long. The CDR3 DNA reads TGCGCCAGCAGCCAAAGCTCGGGTGTGCCGGAGCAGTTCTTC. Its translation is CASSQSSGVPEQFF.

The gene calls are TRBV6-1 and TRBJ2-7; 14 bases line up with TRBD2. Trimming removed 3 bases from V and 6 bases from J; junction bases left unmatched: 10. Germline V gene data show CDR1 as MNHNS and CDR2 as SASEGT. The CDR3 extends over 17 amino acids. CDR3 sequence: CASSETSGGGHGAEQYF. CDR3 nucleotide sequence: TGTGCCAGCAGTGAGACTAGCGGGGGGGGGCACGGGGCCGAGCAGTACTTC.

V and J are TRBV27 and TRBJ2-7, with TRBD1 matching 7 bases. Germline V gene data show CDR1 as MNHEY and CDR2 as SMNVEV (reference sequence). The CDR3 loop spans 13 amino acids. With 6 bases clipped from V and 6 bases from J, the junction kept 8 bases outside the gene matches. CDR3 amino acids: CASRRTGSAEQYF. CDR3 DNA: TGTGCCAGCAGGAGGACAGGATCCGCCGAGCAGTACTTC.

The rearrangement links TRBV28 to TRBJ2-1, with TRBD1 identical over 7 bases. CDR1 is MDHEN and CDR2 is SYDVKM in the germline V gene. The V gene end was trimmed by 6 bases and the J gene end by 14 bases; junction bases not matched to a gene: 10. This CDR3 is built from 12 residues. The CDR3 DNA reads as TGTGCCAGCAGGGCCACGACAGGGTTGGAGTTCTTC. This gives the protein CASRATTGLEFF.

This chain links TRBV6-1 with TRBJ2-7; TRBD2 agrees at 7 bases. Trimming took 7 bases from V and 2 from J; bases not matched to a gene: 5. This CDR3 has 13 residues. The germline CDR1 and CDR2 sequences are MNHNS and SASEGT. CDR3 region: CASIREGPYEQYF. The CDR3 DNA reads TGTGCCAGCATAAGGGAGGGTCCCTACGAGCAGTACTTC.